This TCR beta chain was identified during a study of shared clonotypes between healthy human individuals. Looked up from germline, CDR1 is LNHDA and CDR2 is SQIVND (reference sequence). V was pared by 1 base and J by 2 bases, with 9 bases between. This CDR3 spans 15 amino acids. In the naive CD8 group, cells lacked CD45RO and were positively selected for CCR7, so terminally differentiated effector memory CD45RA+ cells were left out. The assay was immunoSEQ multiplex PCR, and TCRdb's table has in-frame clones only and misses some. The table has more than 2 million clones, around 93% seen once. This clonotype was obtained from a young man in good health. Some clones in this sample may be carry-over from other donors' samples. The sample consisted of naive CD8+ T cells from PBMCs. The V call is TRBV19, the J call TRBJ1-5; TRBD1 is a possible D gene (6 bases). The DNA for the CDR3 is TGTGCCAGTAGTATAGCGCGACAGGGCAATCAGCCCCAGCATTTT. Residues: CASSIARQGNQPQHF.